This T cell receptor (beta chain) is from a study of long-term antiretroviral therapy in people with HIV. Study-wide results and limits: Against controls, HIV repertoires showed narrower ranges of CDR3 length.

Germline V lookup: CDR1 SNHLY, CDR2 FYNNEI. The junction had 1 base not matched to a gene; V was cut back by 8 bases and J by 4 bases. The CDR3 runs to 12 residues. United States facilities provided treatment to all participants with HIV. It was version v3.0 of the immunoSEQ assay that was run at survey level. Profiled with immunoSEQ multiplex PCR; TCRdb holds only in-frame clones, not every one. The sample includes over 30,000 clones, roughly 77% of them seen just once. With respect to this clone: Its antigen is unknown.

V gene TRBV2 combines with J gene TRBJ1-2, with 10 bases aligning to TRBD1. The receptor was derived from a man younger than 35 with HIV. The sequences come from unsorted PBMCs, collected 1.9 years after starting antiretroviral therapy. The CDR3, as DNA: TGTGCCAGCCGGACAGGGGGCTATGGCTACACCTTC. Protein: CASRTGGYGYTF.